These T cell receptor beta chains were read from a single sample in a study of monozygotic twins with inflammatory bowel disease. TCRdb reprocessed the 5' RACE reads, with one entry per CDR3 protein and no DNA. This sample's table has about 160,000 distinct CDR3 sequences. The sample consisted of blood. The receptors shown here come from a human donor with ulcerative colitis or Crohn's disease, or a healthy co-twin of an affected twin (not recorded which). Both conserved end residues are part of each CDR3. Fields, in order: J gene, V gene, CDR3 protein.

j_gene: TRBJ2-1
v_gene: TRBV4-3
CDR3aa: CASSQDLQIGYNEQFF

j_gene: TRBJ2-7
v_gene: TRBV28
CDR3aa: CASSLSTSGSYEQYF

j_gene: TRBJ1-2
v_gene: TRBV6-2/TRBV6-3
CDR3aa: CASSYSTEGLAGYTF

j_gene: TRBJ2-1
v_gene: TRBV5-1
CDR3aa: CASSLGLSDNEQFF

j_gene: TRBJ2-7
v_gene: TRBV28
CDR3aa: CASRDDRSSYEQYF

j_gene: TRBJ2-1
v_gene: TRBV7-2
CDR3aa: CASRPSGDIRNEQFF

j_gene: TRBJ1-2
v_gene: TRBV12-3/TRBV12-4
CDR3aa: CASSFGTEVYGYTF

j_gene: TRBJ1-5
v_gene: TRBV5-1
CDR3aa: CASSLKTGLMQPQHF

j_gene: TRBJ2-3
v_gene: TRBV7-3
CDR3aa: CASSSGGPHTDTQYF

j_gene: TRBJ1-1
v_gene: TRBV12-3/TRBV12-4
CDR3aa: CASNRIGVGEAFF

j_gene: TRBJ1-5
v_gene: TRBV7-2
CDR3aa: CASSLKTGVQPQHF

j_gene: TRBJ1-4
v_gene: TRBV6-6
CDR3aa: CASNRVGEKLFF

j_gene: TRBJ1-5
v_gene: TRBV6-5
CDR3aa: CASSYWSGDNQPQHF

j_gene: TRBJ1-5
v_gene: TRBV5-6
CDR3aa: CASSLDNNQPQHF

j_gene: TRBJ2-5
v_gene: TRBV5-1
CDR3aa: CASSLGRALAGVEETQYF

j_gene: TRBJ2-7
v_gene: TRBV6-4
CDR3aa: CASSPRTSGSGEQYF

j_gene: TRBJ2-7
v_gene: TRBV18
CDR3aa: CASSPRDARALEGEQYF

j_gene: TRBJ2-1
v_gene: TRBV4-3
CDR3aa: CASSQVAGNEQFF

j_gene: TRBJ1-2
v_gene: TRBV7-9
CDR3aa: CASSLVADTYGYTF

j_gene: TRBJ2-1
v_gene: TRBV20-1
CDR3aa: CSARDAGSNEQFF

j_gene: TRBJ2-5
v_gene: TRBV7-6
CDR3aa: CASSEGLAGGRAETQYF

j_gene: TRBJ2-5
v_gene: TRBV20-1
CDR3aa: CSADSASIREETQYF

j_gene: TRBJ1-5
v_gene: TRBV5-4
CDR3aa: CASSLDRENQPQHF

j_gene: TRBJ2-1
v_gene: TRBV6-5
CDR3aa: CASSYSFTGPPYNEQFF

j_gene: TRBJ1-3
v_gene: TRBV7-9
CDR3aa: CASSSYMRGSGNTIYF

j_gene: TRBJ2-7
v_gene: TRBV28
CDR3aa: CASRRGSYEQYF

j_gene: TRBJ1-3
v_gene: TRBV11-1
CDR3aa: CASSHRRFDSSPGGNTIYF

j_gene: TRBJ2-2
v_gene: TRBV10-3
CDR3aa: CAISEGSSSNTGELFF

j_gene: TRBJ1-2
v_gene: TRBV6-2/TRBV6-3
CDR3aa: CASSSKTGGLFNYGYTF

j_gene: TRBJ2-1
v_gene: TRBV28
CDR3aa: CASRVTGVFTDEQFF

j_gene: TRBJ2-7
v_gene: TRBV4-3
CDR3aa: CASSQDRVTGYEQYF

j_gene: TRBJ2-1
v_gene: TRBV15
CDR3aa: CATSRGGLAGSNEQFF

j_gene: TRBJ2-4
v_gene: TRBV5-1
CDR3aa: CASSLANSPDIQYF

j_gene: TRBJ2-1
v_gene: TRBV12-3/TRBV12-4
CDR3aa: CASTLARKQFF

j_gene: TRBJ1-1
v_gene: TRBV5-1
CDR3aa: CASSSGTGGVNTEAFF

j_gene: TRBJ2-2
v_gene: TRBV20-1
CDR3aa: CSARGPTSGRAGSVGELFF

j_gene: TRBJ1-5
v_gene: TRBV5-5
CDR3aa: CASSSRAYNQPQHF

j_gene: TRBJ1-3
v_gene: TRBV5-1
CDR3aa: CASSWGGFSGNTIYF

j_gene: TRBJ2-5
v_gene: TRBV14
CDR3aa: CASSPLGETQYF

j_gene: TRBJ1-2
v_gene: TRBV12-3/TRBV12-4
CDR3aa: CASTLGTGASGYTF

j_gene: TRBJ1-1
v_gene: TRBV27
CDR3aa: CASSPRYPRGTEAFF

j_gene: TRBJ1-1
v_gene: TRBV18
CDR3aa: CASSPPKGNTEAFF

j_gene: TRBJ2-7
v_gene: TRBV15
CDR3aa: CATSREQGPYEQYF

j_gene: TRBJ1-2
v_gene: TRBV29-1
CDR3aa: CSVGGTVPYGYTF

j_gene: TRBJ2-7
v_gene: TRBV6-1
CDR3aa: CASSEWTGTYEQYF

j_gene: TRBJ1-2
v_gene: TRBV28
CDR3aa: CASSTPGVSFGYTF

j_gene: TRBJ2-7
v_gene: TRBV11-2
CDR3aa: CASSFGGRTEQYF

j_gene: TRBJ2-7
v_gene: TRBV16
CDR3aa: CASSLQQDSYEQYF

j_gene: TRBJ2-5
v_gene: TRBV5-1
CDR3aa: CASSLYGPGETQYF